This T cell receptor (beta chain) was recovered during a study of T cell responses to AZD1222 COVID-19 vaccine. This clone was detected only once. Measured with immunoSEQ multiplex PCR; TCRdb has only the in-frame clones, and not every one. The sample lists 95,000 to 150,000 clones, about 90% seen once, with around a tenth in the top ten. V was cut by 7 bases and J by 0 bases, with 13 bases left in between. The CDR3 contains 14 residues. Per germline, CDR1 SNHLY and CDR2 FYNNEI. The starting material was peripheral blood, obtained on day 0 of AZD1222 vaccination. The TCR originated in an adult in good health. The chain joins TRBV2 to TRBJ2-7, with D perhaps TRBD2 (6 bases). CDR3 loop: CASNRDSSSYEQYF. The CDR3 DNA follows: TGTGCCAGCAACCGGGACTCAAGCTCCTACGAGCAGTACTTC.